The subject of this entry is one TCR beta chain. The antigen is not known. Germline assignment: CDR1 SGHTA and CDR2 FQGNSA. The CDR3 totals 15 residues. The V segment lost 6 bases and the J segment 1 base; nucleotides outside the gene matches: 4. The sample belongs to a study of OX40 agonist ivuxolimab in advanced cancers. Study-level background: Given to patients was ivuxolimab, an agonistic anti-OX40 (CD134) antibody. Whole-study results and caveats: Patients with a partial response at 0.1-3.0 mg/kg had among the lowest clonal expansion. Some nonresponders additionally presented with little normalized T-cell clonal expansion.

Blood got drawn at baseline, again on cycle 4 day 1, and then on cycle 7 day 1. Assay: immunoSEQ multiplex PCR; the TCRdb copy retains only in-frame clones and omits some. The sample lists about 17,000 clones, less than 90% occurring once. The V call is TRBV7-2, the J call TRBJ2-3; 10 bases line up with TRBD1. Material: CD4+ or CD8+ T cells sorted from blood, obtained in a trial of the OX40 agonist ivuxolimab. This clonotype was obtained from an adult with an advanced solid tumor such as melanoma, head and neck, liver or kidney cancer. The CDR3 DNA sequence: TGTGCCAGCAGACCCGGGACAGGGGGCACAGATACGCAGTATTTT. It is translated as CASRPGTGGTDTQYF.